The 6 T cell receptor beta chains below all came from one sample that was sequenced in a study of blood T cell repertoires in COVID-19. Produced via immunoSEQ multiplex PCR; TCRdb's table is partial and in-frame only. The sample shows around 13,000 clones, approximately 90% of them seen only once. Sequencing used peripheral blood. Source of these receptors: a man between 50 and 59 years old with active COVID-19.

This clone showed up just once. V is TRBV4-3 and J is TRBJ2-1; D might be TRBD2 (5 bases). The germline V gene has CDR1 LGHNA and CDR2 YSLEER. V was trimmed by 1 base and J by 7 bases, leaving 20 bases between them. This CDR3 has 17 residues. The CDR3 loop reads CASSQGLLGDITNEQFF. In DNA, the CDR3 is TGCGCCAGCAGCCAAGGACTACTGGGTGATATAACAAATGAGCAGTTCTTC.

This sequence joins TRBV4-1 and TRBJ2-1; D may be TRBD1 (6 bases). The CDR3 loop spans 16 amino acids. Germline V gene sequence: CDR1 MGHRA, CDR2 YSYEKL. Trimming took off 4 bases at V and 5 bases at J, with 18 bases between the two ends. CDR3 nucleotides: TGCGCCAGCAGCCCAACTGCTAGGGGGATAGACAATGAGCAGTTCTTC. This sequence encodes CASSPTARGIDNEQFF.

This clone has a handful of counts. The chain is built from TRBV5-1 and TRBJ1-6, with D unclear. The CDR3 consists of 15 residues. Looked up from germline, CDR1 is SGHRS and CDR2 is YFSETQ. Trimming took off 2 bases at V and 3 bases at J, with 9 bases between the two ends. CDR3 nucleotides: TGCGCCAGCAGCTTTTCCTACAGCTATAATTCACCCCTCCACTTT. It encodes CASSFSYSYNSPLHF.

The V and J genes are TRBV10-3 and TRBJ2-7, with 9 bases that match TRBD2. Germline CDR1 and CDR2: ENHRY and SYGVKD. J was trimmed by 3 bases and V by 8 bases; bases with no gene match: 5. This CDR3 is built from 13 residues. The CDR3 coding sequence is TGTGCCATCGGTGCAGCGGGGGGCTACGAGCAGTACTTC. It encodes CAIGAAGGYEQYF.

The CDR3 bases are TGTGCCAGCAGCTTAGGCGGAGGCAGAGGCTCCTACGAGCAGTACTTC. This encodes CASSLGGGRGSYEQYF. The V call is TRBV11-1, the J call TRBJ2-7, with a weak D call TRBD2 (5 bases). The CDR3 loop spans 16 amino acids. V was shortened by 1 base and J by 0 bases, with 13 bases between the two germline ends. The germline V gene encodes CDR1 SGHAT and CDR2 FQDESV (reference sequence).

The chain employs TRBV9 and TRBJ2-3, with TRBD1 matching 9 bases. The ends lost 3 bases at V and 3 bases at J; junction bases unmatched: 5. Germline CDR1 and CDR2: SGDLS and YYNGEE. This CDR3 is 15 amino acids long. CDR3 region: CASSEDRGRTDTQYF. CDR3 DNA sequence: TGTGCCAGCAGCGAAGACAGGGGGAGGACAGATACGCAGTATTTT.